The entry that follows covers one TCR beta chain sequence. The table came from immunoSEQ multiplex PCR; TCRdb's copy has only in-frame clones and leaves some out. The data hold fewer than 300,000 clones, with about 80% observed a single time. This record comes from a study of blood T cell repertoires in COVID-19. Sequenced: peripheral blood. This TCR was recovered from a woman aged 45-65 years who had recovered from COVID-19.

CDR3 nucleotides: TGTGCCAGCAGTGTTGGGACAGGGGGGGTCAATGAGCAGTTCTTC. It is translated as CASSVGTGGVNEQFF. The chain uses TRBV13 and TRBJ2-1; 11 nucleotides agree with TRBD1. Germline V gives CDR1 PRHDT, CDR2 FYEKMQ (reference sequence). After removal of 6 bases from V and 6 bases from J, the junction contained 7 bases not matched to a gene. The CDR3 extends over 15 amino acids.